The rows below give T cell receptor beta chains drawn from one sample of a study of CD8+CD57+ T cells in acquired aplastic anemia. Using its own MiXCR run on the reads, TCRdb lists one record per CDR3 protein. Of roughly 150,000 distinct CDR3 sequences detected, 40% to 50% appear once; the ten largest clones hold 2.5% to 3%. The material sequenced was sorted CD4+, CD8+, or CD8+CD57+ T cells (not recorded which) from PBMCs. The receptors originated from a human donor with aplastic anemia. CDR3s include the opening cysteine and the closing phenylalanine or tryptophan. Each record gives: V gene, J gene, CDR3 length, CDR3 protein.

V gene: TRBV5-1; J gene: TRBJ2-3; CDR3 length: 14; CDR3 protein: CASSLVGNTDTQYF
V gene: TRBV5-6; J gene: TRBJ2-7; CDR3 length: 15; CDR3 protein: CASSLAGRDHYEQYF
V gene: TRBV5-1; J gene: TRBJ1-2; CDR3 length: 14; CDR3 protein: CASSPGNRVGGYTF
V gene: TRBV9; J gene: TRBJ2-2; CDR3 length: 14; CDR3 protein: CASSTSGRAGELFF
V gene: TRBV3-1; J gene: TRBJ2-3; CDR3 length: 13; CDR3 protein: CASSQVVTDAQYF
V gene: TRBV2; J gene: TRBJ1-1; CDR3 length: 12; CDR3 protein: CASSEGGARAFF
V gene: TRBV29-1; J gene: TRBJ2-5; CDR3 length: 14; CDR3 protein: CSVGQGAGAETQYF
V gene: TRBV6-5; J gene: TRBJ1-5; CDR3 length: 13; CDR3 protein: CASSYERNQPQHF
V gene: TRBV19; J gene: TRBJ1-1; CDR3 length: 15; CDR3 protein: CASSRFKDMSTEAFF
V gene: TRBV10-3; J gene: TRBJ1-1; CDR3 length: 14; CDR3 protein: CAISLTGTNTEAFF
V gene: TRBV24-1; J gene: TRBJ2-7; CDR3 length: 16; CDR3 protein: CATSDSGTGTTYEQYF
V gene: TRBV5-1; J gene: TRBJ1-1; CDR3 length: 11; CDR3 protein: CASSLQGKAFF
V gene: TRBV20-1; J gene: TRBJ1-1; CDR3 length: 12; CDR3 protein: CSASGGYTEAFF
V gene: TRBV7-3; J gene: TRBJ2-1; CDR3 length: 15; CDR3 protein: CASSPTSGAYNEQFF
V gene: TRBV12-3/TRBV12-4; J gene: TRBJ1-1; CDR3 length: 15; CDR3 protein: CASSLARSSNTEAFF
V gene: TRBV6-1; J gene: TRBJ2-7; CDR3 length: 16; CDR3 protein: CASSGGWRTVSYEQYF
V gene: TRBV9; J gene: TRBJ2-7; CDR3 length: 15; CDR3 protein: CASSVGSGRGEEQYF
V gene: TRBV15; J gene: TRBJ2-5; CDR3 length: 13; CDR3 protein: CATRGQGLETQYF
V gene: TRBV7-8; J gene: TRBJ2-3; CDR3 length: 16; CDR3 protein: CASSLAEGPETDTQYF
V gene: TRBV10-3; J gene: TRBJ2-6; CDR3 length: 16; CDR3 protein: CAISDLGGSGANVLTF
V gene: TRBV4-2; J gene: TRBJ2-1; CDR3 length: 17; CDR3 protein: CASSQVASGQTYNEQFF
V gene: TRBV5-5; J gene: TRBJ2-2; CDR3 length: 15; CDR3 protein: CASSLRGRNTGELFF
V gene: TRBV7-2; J gene: TRBJ1-1; CDR3 length: 13; CDR3 protein: CASSFRTVTEAFF
V gene: TRBV9; J gene: TRBJ1-6; CDR3 length: 15; CDR3 protein: CASSPRDRGSSPLHF
V gene: TRBV7-8; J gene: TRBJ2-5; CDR3 length: 13; CDR3 protein: CASGPGYQETQYF
V gene: TRBV2; J gene: TRBJ1-2; CDR3 length: 16; CDR3 protein: CASSAVRGNTNYGYTF
V gene: TRBV20-1; J gene: TRBJ1-1; CDR3 length: 11; CDR3 protein: CSRQGGTEAFF
V gene: TRBV29-1; J gene: TRBJ2-6; CDR3 length: 16; CDR3 protein: CSVDQAGPSGANVLTF
V gene: TRBV15; J gene: TRBJ2-2; CDR3 length: 15; CDR3 protein: CATSDDKWDTGELFF